The 4 T cell receptor beta chains reported below all come from one sample, sequenced in a study of blood T cell repertoires in COVID-19. Using immunoSEQ multiplex PCR, the repertoire was profiled, and TCRdb retains in-frame clones only, with some absent. The data contain approximately 300,000 clones, more than 90% of them singletons. The sequenced material came from PBMCs or T cells enriched from blood (not recorded which). Every receptor here comes from a woman under 40 who had recovered from COVID-19.

The rearrangement links TRBV9 to TRBJ1-2; 10 bases are a match to TRBD1. J gave up 6 bases and V 3 bases, and 8 bases lay outside the gene matches. The CDR3 extends over 15 amino acids. Germline lookup yields CDR1 SGDLS and CDR2 YYNGEE. Written as DNA, the CDR3 is TGTGCCAGCAGCGAAGGGACAGGGGATCCCCATGGCTACACCTTC. This codes for CASSEGTGDPHGYTF.

V gene TRBV28 combines with J gene TRBJ2-2; 8 nucleotides line up with TRBD2. Unmatched junction bases numbered 15, after V lost 1 base and J lost 2 bases. The CDR3 consists of 20 residues. The germline CDR1 and CDR2 sequences are MDHEN and SYDVKM. CDR3 in DNA: TGTGCCAGCAGTTTATATCAAACCGGGACTAGGGTAACTAACACCGGGGAGCTGTTTTTT. Amino acid sequence: CASSLYQTGTRVTNTGELFF.

The J gene is TRBJ2-7, the V gene TRBV28; TRBD1 agrees at 8 bases. Trimming cost V 5 bases and J 7 bases; bases outside gene matches: 10. CDR1 is MDHEN, CDR2 SYDVKM, per germline. This CDR3 spans 14 amino acids. CDR3: CASSDLQGAGEQYF. The CDR3 DNA sequence: TGTGCCAGCAGTGACCTGCAGGGGGCCGGGGAGCAGTACTTC. The full variable domain, completed using reference TRBV28 and TRBJ2-7, is DVKVTQSSRYLVKRTGEKVFLECVQDMDHENMFWYRQDPGLGLRLIYFSYDVKMKEKGDIPEGYSVSREKKERFSLILESASTNQTSMYLCASSDLQGAGEQYFGPGTRLTVT.

The V gene is TRBV30, the J gene TRBJ1-4; TRBD1 is a possible D gene (6 bases). Germline V gene lookup returns CDR1 GTSNPN and CDR2 SVGIG (reference sequence). CDR3 size: 13 residues. V was clipped by 6 bases and J by 5 bases, with 13 bases between them. CDR3 sequence (DNA): TGTGCCTGCCTCTGGGGGCTGAATGAAAAACTGTTTTTT. This encodes CACLWGLNEKLFF.